A selection of T cell receptor beta chains follows, all from one sample in a study of blood T cell repertoires in COVID-19. Sequencing used immunoSEQ multiplex PCR; TCRdb keeps in-frame clones, though not all of them. The repertoire consists of approximately 150,000 clones, with 87% occurring once and the leading ten covering 0.8% to 0.95%. The sequencing input was peripheral blood. The receptor set was obtained from a woman aged 45-59 years with acute or convalescent COVID-19. Both conserved end residues are part of each CDR3. A row's size may be missing; if present it is once, few, many or a size class.

V: TRBV13
size: .
J: TRBJ1-2
length: 16
CDR3: CASSLGPGDRMDGYTF

V: TRBV7-9
size: few
J: TRBJ2-1
length: 14
CDR3: CASSLPPGVDEQFF

V: TRBV7-2
size: .
J: TRBJ1-2
length: 14
CDR3: CASSATGILRGYTF

V: TRBV25-1
size: .
J: TRBJ2-3
length: 15
CDR3: CASSGGQVAADTQYF

V: TRBV7-3
size: .
J: TRBJ1-5
length: 13
CDR3: CASSLDRDQPQHF

V: TRBV29-1
size: .
J: TRBJ1-4
length: 14
CDR3: CSVVPTGIGEKLFF

V: TRBV11-2
size: .
J: TRBJ1-6
length: 15
CDR3: CASSLGRRINSPLHF

V: TRBV11-2
size: .
J: TRBJ1-1
length: 17
CDR3: CASSLRRGSLSNTEAFF

V: TRBV6-5
size: .
J: TRBJ1-5
length: 15
CDR3: CASSRTGASNQPQHF

V: TRBV27
size: .
J: TRBJ2-1
length: 11
CDR3: CASSFNHEQFF

V: TRBV6-5
size: .
J: TRBJ1-1
length: 13
CDR3: CASSRVDDTEAFF

V: TRBV27
size: .
J: TRBJ1-2
length: 13
CDR3: CASRQTANYGYTF

V: TRBV10-1
size: once
J: TRBJ2-2
length: 14
CDR3: CATTPGLAAGELFF

V: TRBV19
size: .
J: TRBJ1-1
length: 16
CDR3: CASSIGQGASNTEAFF

V: TRBV6-6
size: .
J: TRBJ2-7
length: 16
CDR3: CASSYPRLAGFYEQYF

V: TRBV19
size: .
J: TRBJ1-1
length: 14
CDR3: CASSIFLLNTEAFF

V: TRBV10-2
size: .
J: TRBJ1-6
length: 13
CDR3: CASRDIGNSPLHF

V: TRBV24-1
size: .
J: TRBJ2-3
length: 20
CDR3: CATSDPGLAGGFLGTDTQYF

V: TRBV27
size: .
J: TRBJ1-5
length: 14
CDR3: CASSLQGGNQPQHF

V: TRBV28
size: .
J: TRBJ1-3
length: 14
CDR3: CASSPLISGNTIYF

V: TRBV23-1
size: .
J: TRBJ1-2
length: 18
CDR3: CASSQSWDRGRANYGYTF

V: TRBV2
size: .
J: TRBJ2-7
length: 12
CDR3: CASSEIQYEQYF

V: TRBV30
size: .
J: TRBJ2-1
length: 14
CDR3: CAWSPGQPYNEQFF

V: TRBV7-8
size: .
J: TRBJ1-3
length: 14
CDR3: CASSEGGNGNTIYF

V: TRBV5-6
size: .
J: TRBJ2-2
length: 13
CDR3: CASRRFATGELFF

V: TRBV5-4
size: .
J: TRBJ2-7
length: 14
CDR3: CASSHGQGFYEQYF

V: TRBV27
size: once
J: TRBJ2-1
length: 15
CDR3: CASSFTWTGDNEQFF

V: TRBV29-1
size: .
J: TRBJ1-1
length: 12
CDR3: CSVALGGFEAFF

V: TRBV7-2
size: .
J: TRBJ1-1
length: 15
CDR3: CASSSPPPVNTEAFF

V: TRBV7-9
size: .
J: TRBJ1-4
length: 15
CDR3: CASSFTGSPGEKLFF

V: TRBV30
size: .
J: TRBJ2-2
length: 15
CDR3: CAWRRYAGNTGELFF

V: TRBV7-9
size: .
J: TRBJ2-7
length: 16
CDR3: CASSLDRDTSVFEQYF

V: TRBV4-2
size: .
J: TRBJ1-4
length: 17
CDR3: CASSQRGGTGEGEKLFF

V: TRBV30
size: .
J: TRBJ1-4
length: 15
CDR3: CAWSVTQGPNEKLFF

V: TRBV19
size: .
J: TRBJ2-4
length: 13
CDR3: CASKAGPGNIQYF

V: TRBV24-1
size: .
J: TRBJ2-3
length: 16
CDR3: CATSDPTSGITDTQYF

V: TRBV13
size: .
J: TRBJ2-1
length: 15
CDR3: CASSSRGDGYNEQFF

V: TRBV19
size: .
J: TRBJ2-6
length: 16
CDR3: CASSDPSLRGVNVLTF

V: TRBV7-2
size: once
J: TRBJ2-7
length: 12
CDR3: CASSPNSYEQYF

V: TRBV5-6
size: .
J: TRBJ1-2
length: 12
CDR3: CASSLGLGGYTF

V: TRBV11-3
size: once
J: TRBJ2-3
length: 18
CDR3: CASSLDPWTGGGSDTQYF

V: TRBV4-1
size: .
J: TRBJ2-7
length: 14
CDR3: CASSQAQGAGEQYF

V: TRBV10-1
size: once
J: TRBJ2-7
length: 11
CDR3: CASSVESEQYF

V: TRBV5-1
size: .
J: TRBJ2-2
length: 13
CDR3: CASRAQSTGELFF

V: TRBV2
size: .
J: TRBJ2-3
length: 17
CDR3: CASSPGLAGGPADTQYF

V: TRBV5-1
size: .
J: TRBJ2-7
length: 14
CDR3: CASSFDRRSYEQYF

V: TRBV29-1
size: once
J: TRBJ1-1
length: 16
CDR3: CSVQRQGAHIVPEAFF

V: TRBV28
size: .
J: TRBJ2-3
length: 13
CDR3: CASRVQGGDTQYF

V: TRBV12-3/TRBV12-4
size: once
J: TRBJ1-2
length: 12
CDR3: CASRRRGIGYTF

V: TRBV7-9
size: .
J: TRBJ2-3
length: 13
CDR3: CASSYAGGDTQYF

V: TRBV18
size: .
J: TRBJ2-5
length: 16
CDR3: CASSSRSAGNQETQYF